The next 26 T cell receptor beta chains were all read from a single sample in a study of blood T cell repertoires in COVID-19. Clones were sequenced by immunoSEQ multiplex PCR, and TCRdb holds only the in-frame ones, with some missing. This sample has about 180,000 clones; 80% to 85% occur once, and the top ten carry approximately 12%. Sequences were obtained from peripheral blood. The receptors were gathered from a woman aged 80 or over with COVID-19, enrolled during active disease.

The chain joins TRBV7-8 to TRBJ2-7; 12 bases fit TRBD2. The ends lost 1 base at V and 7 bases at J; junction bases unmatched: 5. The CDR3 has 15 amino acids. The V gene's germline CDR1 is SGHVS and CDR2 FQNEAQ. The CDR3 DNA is TGTGCCAGCAGCTTAGGACTAGCGGGAGTGGGGGAGCAGTACTTC. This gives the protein CASSLGLAGVGEQYF.

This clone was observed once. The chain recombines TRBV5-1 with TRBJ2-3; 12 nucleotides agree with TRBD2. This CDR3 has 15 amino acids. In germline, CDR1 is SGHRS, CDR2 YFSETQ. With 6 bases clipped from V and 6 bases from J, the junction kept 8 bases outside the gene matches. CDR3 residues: CASTDLAGGPDTQYF. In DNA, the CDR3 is TGCGCCAGCACGGACCTAGCGGGGGGGCCGGATACGCAGTATTTT.

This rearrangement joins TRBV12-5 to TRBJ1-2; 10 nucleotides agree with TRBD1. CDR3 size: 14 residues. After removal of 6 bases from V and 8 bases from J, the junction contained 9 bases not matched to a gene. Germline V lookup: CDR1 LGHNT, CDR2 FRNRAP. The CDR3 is CASGQAGTGVGYTF. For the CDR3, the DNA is TGTGCTAGTGGACAGGCCGGGACAGGGGTCGGCTACACCTTC.

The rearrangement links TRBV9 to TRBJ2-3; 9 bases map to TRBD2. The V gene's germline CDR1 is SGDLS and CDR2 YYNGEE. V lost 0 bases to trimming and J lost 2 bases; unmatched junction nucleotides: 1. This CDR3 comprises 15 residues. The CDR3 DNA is TGTGCCAGCAGCGTAGCTAGCGGGAACACAGATACGCAGTATTTT. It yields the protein CASSVASGNTDTQYF.

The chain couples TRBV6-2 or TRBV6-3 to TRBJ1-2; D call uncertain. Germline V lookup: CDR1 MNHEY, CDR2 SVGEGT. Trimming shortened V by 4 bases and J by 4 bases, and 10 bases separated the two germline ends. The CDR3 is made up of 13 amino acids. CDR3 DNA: TGTGCCAGCAGTTCCGGGTCTAGCTATGGCTACACCTTC. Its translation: CASSSGSSYGYTF.

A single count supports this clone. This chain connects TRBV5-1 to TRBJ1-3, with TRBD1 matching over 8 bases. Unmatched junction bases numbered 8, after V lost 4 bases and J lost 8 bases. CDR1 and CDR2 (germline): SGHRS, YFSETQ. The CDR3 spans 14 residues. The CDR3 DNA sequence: TGCGCCAGCAGCATGGACAGGGTGATCGACACCATATATTTT. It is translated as CASSMDRVIDTIYF.

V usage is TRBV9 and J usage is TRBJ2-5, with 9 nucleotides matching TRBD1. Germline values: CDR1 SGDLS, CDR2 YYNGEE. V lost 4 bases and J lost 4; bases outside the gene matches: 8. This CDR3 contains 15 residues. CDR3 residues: CASSFGQGQGETQYF. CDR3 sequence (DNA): TGTGCCAGCAGCTTCGGACAGGGGCAGGGAGAGACCCAGTACTTC.

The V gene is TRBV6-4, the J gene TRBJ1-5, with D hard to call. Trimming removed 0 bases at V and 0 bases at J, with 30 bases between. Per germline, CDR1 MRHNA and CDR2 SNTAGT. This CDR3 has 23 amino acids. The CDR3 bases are TGTGCCAGCAGTGACTCGATCGTTTCCTGGCAGGTCGAGGGAGTCGATAGCAATCAGCCCCAGCATTTT. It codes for CASSDSIVSWQVEGVDSNQPQHF.

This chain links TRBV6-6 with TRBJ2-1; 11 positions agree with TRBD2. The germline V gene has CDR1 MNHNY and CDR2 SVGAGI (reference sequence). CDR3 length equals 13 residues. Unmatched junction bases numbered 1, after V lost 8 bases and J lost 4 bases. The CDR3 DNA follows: TGTGCCAGCGGGACTAGCGGTTACAATGAGCAGTTCTTC. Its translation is CASGTSGYNEQFF.

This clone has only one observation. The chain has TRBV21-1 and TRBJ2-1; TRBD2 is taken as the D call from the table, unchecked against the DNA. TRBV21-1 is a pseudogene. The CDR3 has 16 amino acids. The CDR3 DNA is TGTGCCAGCAGCCATCTCGGAGGGTTAGTAAACAATGAGCAGTTCTTC. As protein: CASSHLGGLVNNEQFF.

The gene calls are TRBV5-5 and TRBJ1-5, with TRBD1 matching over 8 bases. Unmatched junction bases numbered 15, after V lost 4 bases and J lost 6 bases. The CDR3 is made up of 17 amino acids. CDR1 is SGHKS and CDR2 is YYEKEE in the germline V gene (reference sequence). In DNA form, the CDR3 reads TGTGCCAGCAGCCCTTATCTGACAGGGGATGTGGTTCAGCCCCAGCATTTT. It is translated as CASSPYLTGDVVQPQHF.

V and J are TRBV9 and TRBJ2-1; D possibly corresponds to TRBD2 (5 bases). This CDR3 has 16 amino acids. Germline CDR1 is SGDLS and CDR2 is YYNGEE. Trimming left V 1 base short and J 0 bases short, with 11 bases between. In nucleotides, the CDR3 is TGTGCCAGCAGCGTATCTAGCTTGAGCTCCTACAATGAGCAGTTCTTC. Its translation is CASSVSSLSSYNEQFF.

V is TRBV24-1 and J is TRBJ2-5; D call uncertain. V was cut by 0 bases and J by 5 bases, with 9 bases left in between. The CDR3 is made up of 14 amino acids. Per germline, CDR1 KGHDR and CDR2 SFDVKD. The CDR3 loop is CATSDLASRETQYF. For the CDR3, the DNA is TGTGCCACCAGTGATTTGGCAAGTCGGGAGACCCAGTACTTC.

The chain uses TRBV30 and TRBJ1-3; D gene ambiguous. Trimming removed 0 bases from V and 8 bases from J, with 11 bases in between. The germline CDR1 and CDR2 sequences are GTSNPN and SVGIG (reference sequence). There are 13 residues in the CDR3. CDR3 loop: CAWSVSGRYTIYF. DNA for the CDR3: TGTGCCTGGAGTGTATCAGGCCGATACACCATATATTTT. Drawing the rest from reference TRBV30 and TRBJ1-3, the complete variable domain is SQTIHQWPATLVQPVGSPLSLECTVEGTSNPNLYWYRQAAGRGLQLLFYSVGIGQISSEVPQNLSASRPQDRQFILSSKKLLLSDSGFYLCAWSVSGRYTIYFGEGSWLTVV.

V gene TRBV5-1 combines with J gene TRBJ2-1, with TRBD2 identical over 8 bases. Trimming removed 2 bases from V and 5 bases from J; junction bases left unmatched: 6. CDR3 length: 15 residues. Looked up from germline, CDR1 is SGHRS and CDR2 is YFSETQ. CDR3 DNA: TGCGCCAGCAGCTTCCAAAGCGGGAGAAACAATGAGCAGTTCTTC. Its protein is CASSFQSGRNNEQFF. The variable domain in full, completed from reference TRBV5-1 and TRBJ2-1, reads KAGVTQTPRYLIKTRGQQVTLSCSPISGHRSVSWYQQTPGQGLQFLFEYFSETQRNKGNFPGRFSGRQFSNSRSEMNVSTLELGDSALYLCASSFQSGRNNEQFFGPGTRLTVL.

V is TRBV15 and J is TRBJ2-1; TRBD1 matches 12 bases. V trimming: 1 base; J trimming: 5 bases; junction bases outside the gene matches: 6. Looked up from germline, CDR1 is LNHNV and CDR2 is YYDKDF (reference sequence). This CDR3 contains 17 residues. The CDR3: CATSRGPGQGADNEQFF. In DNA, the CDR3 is TGTGCCACCAGCAGAGGCCCGGGACAGGGGGCGGACAATGAGCAGTTCTTC.

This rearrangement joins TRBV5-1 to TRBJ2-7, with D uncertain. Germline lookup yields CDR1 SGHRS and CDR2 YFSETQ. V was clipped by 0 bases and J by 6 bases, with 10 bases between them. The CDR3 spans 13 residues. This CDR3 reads CASSLDAVLEQYF. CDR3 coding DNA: TGCGCCAGCAGCTTGGACGCGGTTCTCGAGCAGTACTTC.

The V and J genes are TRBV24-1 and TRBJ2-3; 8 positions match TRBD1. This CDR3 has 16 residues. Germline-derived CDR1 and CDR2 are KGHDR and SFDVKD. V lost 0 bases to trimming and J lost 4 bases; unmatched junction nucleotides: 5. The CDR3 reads CATSDLGTGPPDTQYF. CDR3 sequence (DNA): TGTGCCACCAGTGATTTGGGGACAGGACCACCAGATACGCAGTATTTT.

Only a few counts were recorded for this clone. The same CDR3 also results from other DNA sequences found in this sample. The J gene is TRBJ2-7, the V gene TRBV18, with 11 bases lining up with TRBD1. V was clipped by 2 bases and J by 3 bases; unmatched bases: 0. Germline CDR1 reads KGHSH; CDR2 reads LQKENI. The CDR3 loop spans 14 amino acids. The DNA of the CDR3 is TGTGCCAGCTCACCAGGGACAGGGGGCTACGAGCAGTACTTC. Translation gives CASSPGTGGYEQYF.

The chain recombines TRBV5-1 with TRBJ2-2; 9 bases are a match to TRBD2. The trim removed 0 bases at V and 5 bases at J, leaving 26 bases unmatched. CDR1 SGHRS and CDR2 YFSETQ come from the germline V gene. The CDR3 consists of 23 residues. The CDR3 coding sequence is TGCGCCAGCAGCTTGGCCGGGACCCCCGGCGGGAGGGGCCGCCAGGTACGGACCGGGGAGCTGTTTTTT. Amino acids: CASSLAGTPGGRGRQVRTGELFF.

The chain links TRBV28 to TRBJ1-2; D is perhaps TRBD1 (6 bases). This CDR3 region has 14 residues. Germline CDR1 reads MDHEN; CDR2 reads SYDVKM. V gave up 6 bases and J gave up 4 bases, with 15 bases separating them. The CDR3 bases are TGTGCCAGCAGGGAGACAGGAGGCACCTATGGCTACACCTTC. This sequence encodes CASRETGGTYGYTF.

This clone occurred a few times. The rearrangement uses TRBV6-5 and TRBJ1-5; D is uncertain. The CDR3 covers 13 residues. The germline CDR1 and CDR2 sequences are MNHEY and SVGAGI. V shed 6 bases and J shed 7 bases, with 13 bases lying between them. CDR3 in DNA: TGTGCCAGCAGCCTAGGGAGGTGGCAGCCCCAGCATTTT. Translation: CASSLGRWQPQHF.

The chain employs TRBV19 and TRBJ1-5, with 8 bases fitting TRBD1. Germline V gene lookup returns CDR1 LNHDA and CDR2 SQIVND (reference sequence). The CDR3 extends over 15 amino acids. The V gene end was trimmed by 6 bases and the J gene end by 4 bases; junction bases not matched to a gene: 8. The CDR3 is CASRPDRGANQPQHF. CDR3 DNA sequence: TGTGCCAGTAGGCCAGACAGGGGCGCGAATCAGCCCCAGCATTTT.

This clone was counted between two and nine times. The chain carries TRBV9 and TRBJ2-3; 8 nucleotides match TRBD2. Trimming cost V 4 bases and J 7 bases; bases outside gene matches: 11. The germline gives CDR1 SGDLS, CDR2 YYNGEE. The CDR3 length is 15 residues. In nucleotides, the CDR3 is TGTGCCAGCAGCTCACACACCGGGGGGGTGAATACGCAGTATTTT. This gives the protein CASSSHTGGVNTQYF.

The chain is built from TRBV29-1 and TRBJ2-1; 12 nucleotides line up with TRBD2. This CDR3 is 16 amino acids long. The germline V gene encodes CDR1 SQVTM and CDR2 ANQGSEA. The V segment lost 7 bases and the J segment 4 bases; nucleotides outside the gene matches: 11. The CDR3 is CSASKLAGGNYNEQFF. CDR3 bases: TGCAGCGCTTCGAAACTAGCGGGGGGAAATTACAATGAGCAGTTCTTC.

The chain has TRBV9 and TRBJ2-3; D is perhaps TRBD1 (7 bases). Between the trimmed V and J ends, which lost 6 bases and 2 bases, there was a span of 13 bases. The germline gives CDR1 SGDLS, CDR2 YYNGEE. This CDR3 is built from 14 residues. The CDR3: CASTQGGNTDTQYF. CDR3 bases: TGTGCCAGCACCCAGGGGGGCAACACAGATACGCAGTATTTT. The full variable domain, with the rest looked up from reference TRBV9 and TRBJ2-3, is DSGVTQTPKHLITATGQRVTLRCSPRSGDLSVYWYQQSLDQGLQFLIQYYNGEERAKGNILERFSAQQFPDLHSELNLSSLELGDSALYFCASTQGGNTDTQYFGPGTRLTVL.